The 16 T cell receptor beta chains below all came from one sample that was sequenced in a study of T cells expressing NK-cell markers. For each CDR3 protein, TCRdb gives one entry from its re-call of the 5' RACE reads, without DNA. This sample's table reports about 260,000 distinct CDR3 sequences. The sample comprised blood T cells: a sorted CD56 or NKG2C T cell subset, CD4+ or CD8+ T cells, or bulk PBMC T cells (not recorded which). The receptors derive from a man between 18 and 35 years old in good health.

V gene TRBV30 combines with J gene TRBJ1-4. In germline, CDR1 is GTSNPN, CDR2 SVGIG (reference sequence). This CDR3 has 14 residues. CDR3 loop: CAWNPLHGSEKLFF. Together with reference TRBV30 and TRBJ1-4, the CDR3 gives the full variable domain: SQTIHQWPATLVQPVGSPLSLECTVEGTSNPNLYWYRQAAGRGLQLLFYSVGIGQISSEVPQNLSASRPQDRQFILSSKKLLLSDSGFYLCAWNPLHGSEKLFFGSGTQLSVL.

The genes are TRBV20-1 and TRBJ2-5; TCRdb selects TRBD1, and the lack of DNA leaves this call unchecked. In germline, CDR1 is DFQATT, CDR2 SNEGSKA (reference sequence). This CDR3 spans 12 amino acids. This CDR3 is CSAGQGDETQYF.

This sequence joins TRBV20-1 and TRBJ2-5; the D gene TCRdb calls, TRBD2, cannot be checked with no DNA. The germline CDR1 and CDR2 sequences are DFQATT and SNEGSKA (reference sequence). The CDR3 length is 15 residues. CDR3 in amino acids: CSAHLSGRAIETQYF.

The V and J genes are TRBV3-1 and TRBJ1-6. The CDR3 length is 13 residues. Germline lookup yields CDR1 LGHDT and CDR2 YNNKEL (reference sequence). The chain's CDR3 is CASSAMSNSPLHF.

This chain connects TRBV5-8 to TRBJ1-2; TCRdb selects TRBD1, and the lack of DNA leaves this call unchecked. This CDR3 contains 14 residues. Germline CDR1 SGHTS, CDR2 YDEGEE. The CDR3 spells CASSSGDRNYGYTF.

V gene TRBV6-5 combines with J gene TRBJ1-2. CDR1 MNHEY and CDR2 SVGAGI come from the germline V gene. This CDR3 comprises 16 residues. CDR3 in amino acids: CASSYDSEGANYGYTF.

The V gene is TRBV29-1, the J gene TRBJ2-7; TCRdb returns TRBD2, unconfirmable since there is no DNA. CDR3 length equals 14 residues. The V gene's germline CDR1 is SQVTM and CDR2 ANQGSEA. The CDR3 sequence: CSVVTAVPSGEQYF.

The rearrangement links TRBV4-1 to TRBJ2-3. The CDR3 extends over 18 amino acids. Germline-derived CDR1 and CDR2 are MGHRA and YSYEKL. CDR3 sequence: CASSRIIAVGSSTDTQYF.

This chain uses TRBV20-1 with TRBJ2-5; the D gene TCRdb calls, TRBD2, cannot be checked with no DNA. The CDR3 sequence is 14 residues long. Germline V gives CDR1 DFQATT, CDR2 SNEGSKA (reference sequence). The CDR3 sequence: CSAEGKGPPETQYF.

CDR3 loop: CASSGTGMNTEAFF. This chain links TRBV18 with TRBJ1-1; TCRdb lists TRBD1, though no DNA is available to test this call. Germline V gives CDR1 KGHSH, CDR2 LQKENI. The length of the CDR3 is 14 residues.

The gene calls are TRBV27 and TRBJ1-2. There are 16 residues in the CDR3. Germline values: CDR1 MNHEY, CDR2 SMNVEV (reference sequence). CDR3 residues: CASSSSPNRPNYGYTF.

The V and J genes are TRBV28 and TRBJ2-7; TCRdb designates TRBD1, a call that cannot be tested without DNA. CDR1 MDHEN and CDR2 SYDVKM come from the germline V gene. The CDR3 length is 14 residues. The CDR3 sequence: CASSAWDRPYEQYF.

This chain joins TRBV24-1 and TRBJ1-2; as DNA is missing, the TRBD1 call by TCRdb cannot be tested. The germline gives CDR1 KGHDR, CDR2 SFDVKD. The CDR3 spans 12 residues. CDR3 loop: CATSGDVDGYTF.

The gene calls are TRBV12-3 or TRBV12-4 and TRBJ2-3; without DNA, the TCRdb call of TRBD2 cannot be checked. The CDR3 extends over 16 amino acids. The CDR3 protein is CASSPQVSGRADTQYF.

The chain recombines TRBV6-4 with TRBJ2-1; TCRdb returns TRBD2, unconfirmable since there is no DNA. The CDR3 loop spans 14 amino acids. The V gene's germline CDR1 is MRHNA and CDR2 SNTAGT. The CDR3 loop reads CASPSGRAPNEQFF.

The V and J genes are TRBV25-1 and TRBJ2-7. Germline lookup yields CDR1 MGHDK and CDR2 SYGVNS. CDR3 length: 15 residues. CDR3 sequence reads: CASSPTGQFPYEQYF.